The T cell receptor beta chain under discussion was sequenced for a study of blood T cell repertoires in COVID-19. Sequenced by immunoSEQ multiplex PCR; TCRdb stores in-frame clones only, minus some. This table holds about 410,000 clones, 90% found once. Trimming shortened V by 5 bases and J by 8 bases, and 6 bases separated the two germline ends. CDR3 size: 10 residues. Specimen: PBMCs or T cells enriched from blood (not recorded which). V and J are TRBV12-3 or TRBV12-4 and TRBJ1-1; no firm D call. This TCR derives from a man aged 18-30 years who had recovered from COVID-19. CDR3: CASSKTEAFF. The CDR3 bases are TGTGCCAGCAGTAAGACAGAAGCTTTCTTT.